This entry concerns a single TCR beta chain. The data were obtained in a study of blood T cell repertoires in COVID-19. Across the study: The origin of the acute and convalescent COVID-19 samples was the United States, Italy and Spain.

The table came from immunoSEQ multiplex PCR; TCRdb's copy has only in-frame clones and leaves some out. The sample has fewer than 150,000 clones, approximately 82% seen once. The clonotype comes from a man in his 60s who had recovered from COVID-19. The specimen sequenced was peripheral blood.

The CDR3 DNA is TGTGCCAGCAGTTACTCAGAGGGTAATGAGCAGTTCTTC. It yields the protein CASSYSEGNEQFF. The genes are TRBV6-5 and TRBJ2-1; D may be TRBD2 (5 bases). The CDR3 covers 13 residues. V dropped 0 bases and J dropped 7 bases, with 7 bases sitting between them. The germline gives CDR1 MNHEY, CDR2 SVGAGI.